Listed below are T cell receptor beta chains from one sample, sequenced in a study of T-cell memory formation after mild COVID-19. TCRdb called the 5' RACE reads again in MiXCR, with one record for every CDR3 protein. The profile shows over 350,000 distinct CDR3 sequences, about 17% of them singletons. The specimen sequenced was PBMCs or a T cell subset sorted from them (not recorded which). All receptors come from a man aged 18 to 35 who had mild COVID-19 (a few samples of this study predate the infection). Cell type and time point are not known. Both conserved end residues are part of each CDR3. A D gene is named only where the DNA matches it firmly. The size field is filled for only some rows; it gives once, few, many or a size class.

j_call,d_call,clone_size,v_call,cdr3_aa,cdr3_nt
TRBJ2-3,TRBD2,.,TRBV11-2,CASSGVAGTLGTQYF,TGTGCCAGCAGTGGGGTAGCGGGGACCCTGGGTACGCAGTATTTT
TRBJ1-2,TRBD1,few,TRBV5-1,CASSLAGQGDYGYTF,TGCGCCAGCAGCTTGGCGGGACAGGGGGATTATGGCTACACCTTC
TRBJ1-6,.,.,TRBV7-2,CASSLVSATNSPLHF,TGTGCCAGCAGCTTAGTTTCGGCCACAAATTCACCCCTCCACTTT
TRBJ1-1,.,few,TRBV19,CASSIVAGNTEAFF,TGTGCCAGTAGTATAGTGGCTGGGAACACTGAAGCTTTCTTT
TRBJ2-1,.,.,TRBV28,CASVSTRPNEQFF,TGTGCCAGCGTTAGTACTAGGCCCAATGAGCAGTTCTTC
TRBJ1-5,.,.,TRBV4-2,CASSLGVRTIQPQHF,TGTGCCAGCAGCCTAGGGGTACGAACCATTCAGCCCCAGCATTTT
TRBJ2-3,.,.,TRBV7-2,CASSLRRGTPTDTQYF,TGTGCCAGCAGCTTAAGGCGGGGCACCCCCACAGATACGCAGTATTTT
TRBJ2-3,TRBD1,few,TRBV7-2,CASSRYRGSTDTQYF,TGTGCCAGCAGCAGGTACAGGGGTAGCACAGATACGCAGTATTTT
TRBJ1-1,.,few,TRBV12-3/TRBV12-4,CASTPQGPYTEAFF,TGTGCCAGCACCCCCCAGGGTCCCTACACTGAAGCTTTCTTT
TRBJ1-6,.,few,TRBV6-2/TRBV6-3,CASSYSGVSNSPLHF,TGTGCCAGCAGTTACTCGGGGGTCTCGAATTCACCCCTCCACTTT
TRBJ1-2,.,.,TRBV27,CASTPLWGNYGYTF,TGTGCCAGCACCCCTCTTTGGGGGAACTATGGCTACACCTTC
TRBJ1-1,TRBD1,few,TRBV12-3/TRBV12-4,CASSLDRGAWTEAFF,TGTGCCAGCAGTTTAGACAGGGGGGCTTGGACTGAAGCTTTCTTT
TRBJ2-4,TRBD2,.,TRBV5-1,CASSLTSGGSTKNIQYF,TGCGCCAGCAGCCTCACTAGCGGGGGGAGCACTAAAAACATTCAGTACTTC
TRBJ1-5,.,.,TRBV27,CASSLGHPGPQHF,TGTGCCAGCAGTTTGGGACACCCAGGGCCCCAGCATTTT
TRBJ2-7,TRBD2,.,TRBV4-1,CASSPQRGVTYEQYF,TGCGCCAGCAGCCCCCAGCGGGGGGTTACCTACGAGCAGTACTTC
TRBJ1-1,.,.,TRBV20-1,CSASSSVMNTEAFF,TGCAGTGCTAGCAGCAGTGTTATGAACACTGAAGCTTTCTTT
TRBJ2-1,TRBD2,.,TRBV20-1,CSATEGVAGPRQFF,TGCAGTGCAACCGAGGGCGTAGCGGGACCCAGGCAGTTCTTC
TRBJ1-2,.,few,TRBV11-2,CASSPDQGGYTF,TGTGCCAGCAGCCCAGACCAAGGGGGCTACACCTTC
TRBJ1-2,.,few,TRBV7-9,CASSLPGSPNYGYTF,TGTGCCAGCAGCTTACCGGGCTCACCTAACTATGGCTACACCTTC
TRBJ2-5,TRBD2,.,TRBV5-5,CASSQGLAGVVETQYF,TGTGCCAGCAGCCAAGGACTAGCGGGGGTGGTTGAGACCCAGTACTTC
TRBJ1-2,.,few,TRBV7-9,CASSLARLGGYTF,TGTGCCAGCAGCTTAGCCCGGTTGGGGGGCTACACCTTC
TRBJ2-1,TRBD2,once,TRBV12-3/TRBV12-4,CASSSGTSEGNEQFF,TGTGCCAGCAGTTCCGGGACTAGCGAGGGTAATGAGCAGTTCTTC
TRBJ2-3,TRBD2,.,TRBV5-1,CASSPGLAVDTQYF,TGCGCCAGCAGCCCGGGACTAGCGGTGGATACGCAGTATTTT